These T cell receptor beta chains were read from a single sample in a study of CD8 T cells in Susac syndrome. TCRdb re-called the immunoSEQ multiplex PCR reads through MiXCR, storing one row per CDR3 protein. The table records approximately 150,000 distinct CDR3 sequences, around 94% of them present only once. Sequenced material: CD4+ T cells from PBMCs. These receptors came from a human donor with multiple sclerosis. Each CDR3 is given with its conserved first and last residue. Some rows mark clone size as missing; the rest say once, few, many or name a class of expanded clone.

clone size: .
J gene: TRBJ2-7
V gene: TRBV29-1
CDR3 protein: CSGAGGSGSSYEQYF

clone size: once
J gene: TRBJ2-2
V gene: TRBV5-1
CDR3 protein: CASSLGTDNTGELFF

clone size: .
J gene: TRBJ2-5
V gene: TRBV12-3/TRBV12-4
CDR3 protein: CASSHRDGETQYF

clone size: .
J gene: TRBJ1-4
V gene: TRBV5-1
CDR3 protein: CASSLAGSEKLFF

clone size: .
J gene: TRBJ2-7
V gene: TRBV20-1
CDR3 protein: CSARDQGQGHGLEQYF

clone size: .
J gene: TRBJ1-1
V gene: TRBV30
CDR3 protein: CAWSAMFGGTVEAFF

clone size: .
J gene: TRBJ1-1
V gene: TRBV30
CDR3 protein: CAWSFSTDEAFF

clone size: .
J gene: TRBJ1-2
V gene: TRBV27
CDR3 protein: CASSPLQGRGYTF

clone size: .
J gene: TRBJ1-4
V gene: TRBV4-1
CDR3 protein: CASSQDLIATNEKLFF

clone size: .
J gene: TRBJ2-7
V gene: TRBV6-2/TRBV6-3
CDR3 protein: CAGGGSYEQYF

clone size: .
J gene: TRBJ1-2
V gene: TRBV11-2
CDR3 protein: CASSSTSPPGYGYTF

clone size: .
J gene: TRBJ2-1
V gene: TRBV19
CDR3 protein: CARRQGNEQFF

clone size: .
J gene: TRBJ2-3
V gene: TRBV5-1
CDR3 protein: CASSLVGQSTQYF

clone size: .
J gene: TRBJ2-7
V gene: TRBV7-2
CDR3 protein: CASSPAGGLTYEQYF

clone size: .
J gene: TRBJ2-1
V gene: TRBV7-6
CDR3 protein: CASSPLTHGMGYNEQFF

clone size: .
J gene: TRBJ1-3
V gene: TRBV4-2
CDR3 protein: CASSQEIRTGGTGNTIYF

clone size: .
J gene: TRBJ1-2
V gene: TRBV28
CDR3 protein: CASSRGPGYTF

clone size: .
J gene: TRBJ1-1
V gene: TRBV6-2/TRBV6-3
CDR3 protein: CASYLHNTEAFF

clone size: .
J gene: TRBJ1-5
V gene: TRBV4-3
CDR3 protein: CASSQDNGSNQPQHF

clone size: .
J gene: TRBJ2-1
V gene: TRBV9
CDR3 protein: CASSATTGSYNEQFF

clone size: .
J gene: TRBJ1-1
V gene: TRBV6-5
CDR3 protein: CASSYAYTGTGDTEAFF

clone size: .
J gene: TRBJ2-2
V gene: TRBV18
CDR3 protein: CASSPPAPQGLFF

clone size: .
J gene: TRBJ2-1
V gene: TRBV12-3/TRBV12-4
CDR3 protein: CASSSGTSGESFF

clone size: .
J gene: TRBJ2-5
V gene: TRBV9
CDR3 protein: CASSVGNSGAQETQYF

clone size: .
J gene: TRBJ2-3
V gene: TRBV29-1
CDR3 protein: CSVDGGGGTDTQYF

clone size: .
J gene: TRBJ2-7
V gene: TRBV12-3/TRBV12-4
CDR3 protein: CASSLLDRGSEQYF

clone size: .
J gene: TRBJ2-1
V gene: TRBV3-1
CDR3 protein: CASSHATSGSATYNEQFF

clone size: .
J gene: TRBJ1-5
V gene: TRBV5-8
CDR3 protein: CASSPPPVDQPQHF

clone size: .
J gene: TRBJ2-2
V gene: TRBV5-1
CDR3 protein: CASRGVANTGELFF

clone size: .
J gene: TRBJ2-1
V gene: TRBV7-2
CDR3 protein: CASSFPGAASYNEQFF

clone size: .
J gene: TRBJ1-5
V gene: TRBV6-1
CDR3 protein: CASSGPSGPQHF

clone size: .
J gene: TRBJ2-3
V gene: TRBV20-1
CDR3 protein: CSATGTGGDTQYF

clone size: .
J gene: TRBJ2-2
V gene: TRBV30
CDR3 protein: CAWSSTSGRLNTGELFF

clone size: .
J gene: TRBJ2-2
V gene: TRBV7-2
CDR3 protein: CASSSSAGELFF

clone size: .
J gene: TRBJ2-1
V gene: TRBV6-1
CDR3 protein: CASSERSSGGYNEQFF

clone size: .
J gene: TRBJ2-6
V gene: TRBV9
CDR3 protein: CASSVGGGDISGANVLTF

clone size: once
J gene: TRBJ2-5
V gene: TRBV3-1
CDR3 protein: CASSQVQGRETQYF

clone size: .
J gene: TRBJ2-2
V gene: TRBV24-1
CDR3 protein: CATSGSRGVLGELFF

clone size: once
J gene: TRBJ2-1
V gene: TRBV20-1
CDR3 protein: CSVPDRLGDNEQFF

clone size: .
J gene: TRBJ1-2
V gene: TRBV6-2/TRBV6-3
CDR3 protein: CASSRGTYYGYTF

clone size: .
J gene: TRBJ1-5
V gene: TRBV6-2/TRBV6-3
CDR3 protein: CASKNRVEQPQHF

clone size: .
J gene: TRBJ2-1
V gene: TRBV7-2
CDR3 protein: CASTVGLAGAIEQFF

clone size: .
J gene: TRBJ2-7
V gene: TRBV5-1
CDR3 protein: CASSLVAGGTYEQYF

clone size: .
J gene: TRBJ1-5
V gene: TRBV6-1
CDR3 protein: CASSRTLPQEYSNQPQHF

clone size: .
J gene: TRBJ2-1
V gene: TRBV18
CDR3 protein: CASSPSGGLTYNEQFF

clone size: once
J gene: TRBJ2-1
V gene: TRBV12-2
CDR3 protein: CATPHRWDPNGREDNEQFF

clone size: .
J gene: TRBJ1-1
V gene: TRBV19
CDR3 protein: CASSMPGQGRGRVEAFF

clone size: .
J gene: TRBJ2-3
V gene: TRBV6-1
CDR3 protein: CASSENGQRTDTQYF

clone size: .
J gene: TRBJ2-7
V gene: TRBV7-2
CDR3 protein: CASSISGSPYEQYF

clone size: .
J gene: TRBJ2-1
V gene: TRBV6-5
CDR3 protein: CASSYVSGGINEQFF

clone size: .
J gene: TRBJ2-6
V gene: TRBV5-4
CDR3 protein: CASSPGGQQANVLTF

clone size: .
J gene: TRBJ2-2
V gene: TRBV6-2/TRBV6-3
CDR3 protein: CASSDQLGQGARTGELFF

clone size: .
J gene: TRBJ2-5
V gene: TRBV6-5
CDR3 protein: CASSKGLAVKETQYF

clone size: few
J gene: TRBJ1-2
V gene: TRBV5-1
CDR3 protein: CASSSGGSANYGYTF

clone size: .
J gene: TRBJ2-7
V gene: TRBV28
CDR3 protein: CASRPTGYSYEQYF

clone size: .
J gene: TRBJ1-5
V gene: TRBV6-5
CDR3 protein: CASSPRDSSNQPQHF

clone size: .
J gene: TRBJ2-1
V gene: TRBV6-5
CDR3 protein: CASRKDRAPYNEQFF

clone size: .
J gene: TRBJ2-7
V gene: TRBV4-3
CDR3 protein: CASSQDHFDYEQYF

clone size: .
J gene: TRBJ2-6
V gene: TRBV21-1
CDR3 protein: CASSPNDRVAGANVLTF

clone size: .
J gene: TRBJ2-1
V gene: TRBV29-1
CDR3 protein: CSAQPNQLAGGFF